This TCR beta chain originates from a study of neurological immune-mediated disorders. The V end lost 3 bases, the J end lost 4 bases, and 12 bases lay between the germline ends. The CDR3 totals 15 residues. Germline CDR1 is KGHDR and CDR2 is SFDVKD. MiXCR, run by TCRdb on the 5' RACE reads, gives a single entry per CDR3 protein. Among tens of thousands of distinct CDR3 sequences, more than 15% were seen once, and the ten largest hold approximately 15%. This clonotype occurred many times. V usage is TRBV24-1 and J usage is TRBJ1-3, with D possibly TRBD1 on 5 matching bases. The receptor comes from a woman in her 40s in good health. Sequencing input: PBMCs. CDR3 nucleotides: TGTGCCACCAGTGATCTTGACAGTACCGGAAACACCATATATTTT. As protein: CATSDLDSTGNTIYF.